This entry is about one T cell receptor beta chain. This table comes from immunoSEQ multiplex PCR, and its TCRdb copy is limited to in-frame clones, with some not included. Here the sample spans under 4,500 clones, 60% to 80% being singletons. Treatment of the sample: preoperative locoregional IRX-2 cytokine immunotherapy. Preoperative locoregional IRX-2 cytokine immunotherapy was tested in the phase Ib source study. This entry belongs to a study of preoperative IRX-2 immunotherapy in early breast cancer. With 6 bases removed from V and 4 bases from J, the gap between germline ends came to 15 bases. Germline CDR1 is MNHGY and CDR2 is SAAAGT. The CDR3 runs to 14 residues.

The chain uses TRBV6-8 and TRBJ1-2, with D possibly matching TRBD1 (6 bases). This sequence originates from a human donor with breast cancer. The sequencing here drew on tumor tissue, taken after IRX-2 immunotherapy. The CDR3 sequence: CASRPQGGGYGYTF. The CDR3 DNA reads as TGTGCCAGCAGACCACAGGGTGGCGGCTATGGCTACACCTTC.